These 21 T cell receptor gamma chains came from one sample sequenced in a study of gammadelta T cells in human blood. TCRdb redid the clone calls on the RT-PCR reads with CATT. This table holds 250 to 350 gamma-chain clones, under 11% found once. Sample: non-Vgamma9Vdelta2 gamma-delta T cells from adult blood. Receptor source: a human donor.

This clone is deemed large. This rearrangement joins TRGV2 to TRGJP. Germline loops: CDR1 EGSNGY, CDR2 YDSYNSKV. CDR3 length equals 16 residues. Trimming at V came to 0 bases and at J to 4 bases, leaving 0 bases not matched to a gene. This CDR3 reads CATWDGQELGKKIKVF. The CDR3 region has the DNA TGTGCCACCTGGGACGGGCAAGAGTTGGGCAAAAAAATCAAGGTATTT.

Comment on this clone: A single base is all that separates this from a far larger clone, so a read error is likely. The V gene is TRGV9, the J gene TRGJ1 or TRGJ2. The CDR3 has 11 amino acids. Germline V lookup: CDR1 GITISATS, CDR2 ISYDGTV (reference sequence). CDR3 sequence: CALWEGYKNLF. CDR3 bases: TGTGCCTTGTGGGAGGGTTATAAGAACCTCTTT.

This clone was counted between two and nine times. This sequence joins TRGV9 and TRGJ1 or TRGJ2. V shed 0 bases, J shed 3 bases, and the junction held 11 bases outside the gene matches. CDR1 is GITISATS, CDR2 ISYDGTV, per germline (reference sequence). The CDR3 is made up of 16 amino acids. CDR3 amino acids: CALWEVHPKFYYKKLF. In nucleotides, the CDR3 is TGTGCCTTGTGGGAGGTGCACCCCAAATTTTATTATAAGAAACTCTTT.

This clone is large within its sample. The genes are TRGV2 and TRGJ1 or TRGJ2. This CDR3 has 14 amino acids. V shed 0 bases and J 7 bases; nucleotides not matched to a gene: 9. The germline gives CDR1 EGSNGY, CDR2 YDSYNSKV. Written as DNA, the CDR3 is TGTGCCACCTGGGACGGGCCTTTGGGCTATAAGAAACTCTTT. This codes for CATWDGPLGYKKLF.

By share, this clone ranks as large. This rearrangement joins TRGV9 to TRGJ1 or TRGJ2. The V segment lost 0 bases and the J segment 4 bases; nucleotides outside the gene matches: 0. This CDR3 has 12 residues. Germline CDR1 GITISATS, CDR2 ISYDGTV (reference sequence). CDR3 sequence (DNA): TGTGCCTTGTGGGAGGTGTATTATAAGAAACTCTTT. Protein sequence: CALWEVYYKKLF.

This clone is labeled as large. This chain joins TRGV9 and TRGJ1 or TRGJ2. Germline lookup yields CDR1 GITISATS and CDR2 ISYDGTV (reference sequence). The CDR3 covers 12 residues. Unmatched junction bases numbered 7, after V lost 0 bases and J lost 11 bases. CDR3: CALWEVQGEKLF. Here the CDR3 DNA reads TGTGCCTTGTGGGAGGTGCAAGGGGAGAAACTCTTT.

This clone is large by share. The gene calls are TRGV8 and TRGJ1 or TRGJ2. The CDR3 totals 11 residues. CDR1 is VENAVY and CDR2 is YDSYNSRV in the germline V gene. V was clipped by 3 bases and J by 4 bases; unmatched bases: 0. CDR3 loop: CATWDYYKKLF. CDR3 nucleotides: TGTGCCACCTGGGATTATTATAAGAAACTCTTT.

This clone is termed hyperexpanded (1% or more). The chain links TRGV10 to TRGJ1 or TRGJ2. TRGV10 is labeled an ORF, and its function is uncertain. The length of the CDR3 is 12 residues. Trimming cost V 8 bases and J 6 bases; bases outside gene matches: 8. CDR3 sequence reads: CAAWDWSYKKLF. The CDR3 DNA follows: TGTGCTGCGTGGGATTGGAGTTATAAGAAACTCTTT.

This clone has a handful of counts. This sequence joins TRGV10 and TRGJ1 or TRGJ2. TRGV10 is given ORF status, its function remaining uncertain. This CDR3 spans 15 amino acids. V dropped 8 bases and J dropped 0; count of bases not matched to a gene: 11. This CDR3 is CAAWETPWNYYKKLF. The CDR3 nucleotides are TGTGCTGCGTGGGAAACCCCGTGGAATTATTATAAGAAACTCTTT.

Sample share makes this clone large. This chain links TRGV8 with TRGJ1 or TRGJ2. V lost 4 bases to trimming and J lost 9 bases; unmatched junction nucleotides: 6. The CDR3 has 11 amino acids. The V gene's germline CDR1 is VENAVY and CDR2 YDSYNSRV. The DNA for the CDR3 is TGTGCCACCTGGGAGTCCGTTAAGAAACTCTTT. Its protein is CATWESVKKLF.

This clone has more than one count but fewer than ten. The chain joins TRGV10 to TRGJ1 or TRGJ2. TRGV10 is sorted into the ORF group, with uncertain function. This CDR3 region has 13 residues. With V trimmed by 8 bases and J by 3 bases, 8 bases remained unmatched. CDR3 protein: CAAWDRPYYKKLF. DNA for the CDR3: TGTGCTGCGTGGGATAGGCCTTATTATAAGAAACTCTTT.

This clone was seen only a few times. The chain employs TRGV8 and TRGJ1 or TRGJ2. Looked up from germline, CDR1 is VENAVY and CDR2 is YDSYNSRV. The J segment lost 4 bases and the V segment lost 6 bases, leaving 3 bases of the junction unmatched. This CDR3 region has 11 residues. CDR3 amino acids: CATWNYYKKLF. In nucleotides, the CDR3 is TGTGCCACCTGGAACTATTATAAGAAACTCTTT.

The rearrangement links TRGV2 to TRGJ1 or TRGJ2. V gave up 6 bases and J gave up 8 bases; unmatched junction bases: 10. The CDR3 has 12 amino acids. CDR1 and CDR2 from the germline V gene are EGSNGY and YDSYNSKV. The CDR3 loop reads CATWWAMDKKLF. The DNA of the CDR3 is TGTGCCACCTGGTGGGCTATGGATAAGAAACTCTTT.

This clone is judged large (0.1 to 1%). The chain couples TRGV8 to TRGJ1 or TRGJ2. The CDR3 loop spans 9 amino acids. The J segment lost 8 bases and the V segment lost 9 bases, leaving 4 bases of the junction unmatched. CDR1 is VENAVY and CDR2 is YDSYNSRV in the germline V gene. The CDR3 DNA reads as TGTGCCACCCGAAATAAGAAACTCTTT. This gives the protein CATRNKKLF.

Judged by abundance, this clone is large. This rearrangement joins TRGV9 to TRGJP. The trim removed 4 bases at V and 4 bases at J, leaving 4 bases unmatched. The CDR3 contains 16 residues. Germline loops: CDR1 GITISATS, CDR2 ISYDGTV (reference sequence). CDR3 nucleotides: TGTGCCTTGTGGGACTATCAAGAGTTGGGCAAAAAAATCAAGGTATTT. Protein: CALWDYQELGKKIKVF.

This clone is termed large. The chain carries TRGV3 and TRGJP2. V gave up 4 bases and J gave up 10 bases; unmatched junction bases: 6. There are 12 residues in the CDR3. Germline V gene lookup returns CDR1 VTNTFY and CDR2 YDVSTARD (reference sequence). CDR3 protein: CATWDRGWIKTF. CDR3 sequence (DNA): TGTGCCACCTGGGATAGAGGTTGGATCAAGACGTTT.

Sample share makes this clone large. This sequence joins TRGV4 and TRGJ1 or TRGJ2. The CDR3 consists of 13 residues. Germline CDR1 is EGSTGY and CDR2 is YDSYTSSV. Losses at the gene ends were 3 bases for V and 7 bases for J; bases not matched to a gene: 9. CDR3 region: CATWDRVRYKKLF. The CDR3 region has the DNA TGTGCCACCTGGGATCGTGTCAGGTATAAGAAACTCTTT.

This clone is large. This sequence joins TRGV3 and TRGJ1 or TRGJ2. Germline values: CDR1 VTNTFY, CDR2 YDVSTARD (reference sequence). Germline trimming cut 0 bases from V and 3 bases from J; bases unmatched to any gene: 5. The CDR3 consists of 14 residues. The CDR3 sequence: CATWDRLGYYKKLF. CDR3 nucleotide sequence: TGTGCCACCTGGGACAGGCTTGGTTATTATAAGAAACTCTTT.

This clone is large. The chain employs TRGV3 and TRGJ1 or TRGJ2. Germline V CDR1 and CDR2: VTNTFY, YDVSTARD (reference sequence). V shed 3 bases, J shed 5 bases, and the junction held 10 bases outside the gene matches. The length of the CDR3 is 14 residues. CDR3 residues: CATWDLTRNYKKLF. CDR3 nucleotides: TGTGCCACCTGGGACCTCACTCGGAATTATAAGAAACTCTTT.

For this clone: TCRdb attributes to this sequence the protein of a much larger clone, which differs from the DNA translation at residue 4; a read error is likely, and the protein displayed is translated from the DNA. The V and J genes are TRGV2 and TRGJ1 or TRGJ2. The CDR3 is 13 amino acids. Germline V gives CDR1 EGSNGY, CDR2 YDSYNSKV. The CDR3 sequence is CATGDGDYYKKLF. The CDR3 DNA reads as TGTGCCACCGGGGACGGGGATTATTATAAGAAACTCTTT.

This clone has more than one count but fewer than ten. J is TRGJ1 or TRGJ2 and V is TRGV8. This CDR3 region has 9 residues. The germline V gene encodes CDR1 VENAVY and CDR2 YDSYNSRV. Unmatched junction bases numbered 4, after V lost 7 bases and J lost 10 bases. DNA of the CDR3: TGTGCCACCTGCCTAAAGAAACTCTTT. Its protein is CATCLKKLF.